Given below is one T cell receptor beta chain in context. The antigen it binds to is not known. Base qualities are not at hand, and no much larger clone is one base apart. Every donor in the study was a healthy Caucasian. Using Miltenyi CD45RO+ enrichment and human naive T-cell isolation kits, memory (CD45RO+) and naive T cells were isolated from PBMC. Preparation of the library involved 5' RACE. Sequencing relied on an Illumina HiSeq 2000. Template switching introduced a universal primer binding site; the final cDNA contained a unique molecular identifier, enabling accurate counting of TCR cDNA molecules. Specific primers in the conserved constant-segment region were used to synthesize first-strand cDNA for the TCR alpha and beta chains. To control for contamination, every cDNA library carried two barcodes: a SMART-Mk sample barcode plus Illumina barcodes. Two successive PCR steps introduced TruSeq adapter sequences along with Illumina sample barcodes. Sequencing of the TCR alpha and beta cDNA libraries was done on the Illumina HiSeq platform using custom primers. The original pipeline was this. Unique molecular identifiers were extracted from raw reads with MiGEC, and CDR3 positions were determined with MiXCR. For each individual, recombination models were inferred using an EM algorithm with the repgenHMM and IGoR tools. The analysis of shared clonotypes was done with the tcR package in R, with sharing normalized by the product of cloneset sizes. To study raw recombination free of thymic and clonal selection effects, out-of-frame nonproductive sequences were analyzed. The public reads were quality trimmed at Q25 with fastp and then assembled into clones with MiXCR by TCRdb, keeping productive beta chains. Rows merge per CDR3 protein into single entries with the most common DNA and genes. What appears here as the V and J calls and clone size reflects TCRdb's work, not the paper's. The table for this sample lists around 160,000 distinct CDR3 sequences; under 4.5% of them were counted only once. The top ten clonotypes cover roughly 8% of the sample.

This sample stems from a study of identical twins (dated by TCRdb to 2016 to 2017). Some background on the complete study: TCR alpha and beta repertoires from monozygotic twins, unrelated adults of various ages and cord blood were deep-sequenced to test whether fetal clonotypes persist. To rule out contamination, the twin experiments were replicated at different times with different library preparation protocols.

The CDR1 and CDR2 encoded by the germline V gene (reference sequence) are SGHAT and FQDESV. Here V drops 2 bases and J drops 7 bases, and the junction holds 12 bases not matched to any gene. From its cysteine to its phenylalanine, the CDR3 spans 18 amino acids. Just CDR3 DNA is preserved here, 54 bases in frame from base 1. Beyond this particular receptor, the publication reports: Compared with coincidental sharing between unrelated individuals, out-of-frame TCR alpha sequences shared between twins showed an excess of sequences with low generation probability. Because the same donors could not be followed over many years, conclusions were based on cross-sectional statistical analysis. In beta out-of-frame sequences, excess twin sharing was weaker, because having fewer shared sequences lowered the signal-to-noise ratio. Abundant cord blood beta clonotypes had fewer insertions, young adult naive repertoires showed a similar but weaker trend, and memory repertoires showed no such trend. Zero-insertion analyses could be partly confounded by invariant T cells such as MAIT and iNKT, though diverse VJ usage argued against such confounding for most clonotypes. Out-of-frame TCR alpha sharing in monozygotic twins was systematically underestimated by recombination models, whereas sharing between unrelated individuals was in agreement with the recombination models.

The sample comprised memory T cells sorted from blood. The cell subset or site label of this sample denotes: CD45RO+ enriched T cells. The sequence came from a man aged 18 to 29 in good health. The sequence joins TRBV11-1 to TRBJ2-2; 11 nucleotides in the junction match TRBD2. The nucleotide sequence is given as TGTGCCAGCAGCTTACCACTAAGACTAGCGGGGTACCGCGGGGAGCTGTTTTTT. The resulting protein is CASSLPLRLAGYRGELFF. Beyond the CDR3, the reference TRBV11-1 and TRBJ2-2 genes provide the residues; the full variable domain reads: EAEVAQSPRYKITEKSQAVAFWCDPISGHATLYWYRQILGQGPELLVQFQDESVVDDSQLPKDRFSAERLKGVDSTLKIQPAELGDSAMYLCASSLPLRLAGYRGELFFGEGSRLTVL.